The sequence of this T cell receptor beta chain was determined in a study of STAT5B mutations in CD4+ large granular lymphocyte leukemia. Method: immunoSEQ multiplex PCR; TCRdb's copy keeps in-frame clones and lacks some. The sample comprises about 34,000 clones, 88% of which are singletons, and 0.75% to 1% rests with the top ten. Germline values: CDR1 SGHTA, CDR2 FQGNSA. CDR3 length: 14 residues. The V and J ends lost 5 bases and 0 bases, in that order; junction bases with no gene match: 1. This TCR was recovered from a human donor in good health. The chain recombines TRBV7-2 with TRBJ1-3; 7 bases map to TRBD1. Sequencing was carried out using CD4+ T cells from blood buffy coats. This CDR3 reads CASSRDSSGNTIYF. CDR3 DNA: TGTGCCAGCAGCCGGGACAGCTCTGGAAACACCATATATTTT.